A selection of T cell receptor beta chains follows, all from one sample in a study of blood T cell repertoires in COVID-19. The method was immunoSEQ multiplex PCR; TCRdb's version includes in-frame clones alone and lacks a portion of them. The table records 140,000 to 150,000 clones, approximately 84% of them present only once. The source material was PBMCs or T cells enriched from blood (not recorded which). The receptors shown here come from a woman aged 50 to 60 with acute COVID-19. Both conserved end residues are part of each CDR3. The order of the fields is CDR3 protein, CDR3 DNA, J gene, V gene, D gene, clone size. D genes are given only for firm matches. Clone sizes are given selectively: once, few, many, or a class where the clone is expanded.

CASSLSAGQETQYF | TGTGCCAGCAGTCTTTCAGCGGGACAAGAGACCCAGTACTTC | TRBJ2-5 | TRBV25-1 | TRBD2 | once
CASSAGTGAGETQYF | TGTGCCAGTAGTGCTGGGACAGGGGCCGGGGAGACCCAGTACTTC | TRBJ2-5 | TRBV19 | TRBD1 | few
CASSQEPTGGNQPQHF | TGCGCCAGCAGCCAGGAACCGACAGGTGGCAATCAGCCCCAGCATTTT | TRBJ1-5 | TRBV4-1 | . | .
CASSQDGGASNQPQHF | TGTGCCAGCAGCCAAGACGGTGGGGCTAGCAATCAGCCCCAGCATTTT | TRBJ1-5 | TRBV4-2 | . | .
CASSSKLGLAGKGNNEQFF | TGTGCCAGCAGCAGTAAACTCGGACTAGCGGGAAAGGGGAACAATGAGCAGTTCTTC | TRBJ2-1 | TRBV27 | TRBD2 | .
CASSLKLAGLRIFDNEQFF | TGTGCCAGCAGTTTAAAACTAGCGGGACTCCGCATCTTTGACAATGAGCAGTTCTTC | TRBJ2-1 | TRBV27 | TRBD2 | .
CASSSGLLQTQYF | TGTGCCAGTAGTTCTGGTCTATTGCAGACCCAGTACTTC | TRBJ2-5 | TRBV19 | . | .
CASSSVAGVPNEQFF | TGTGCCAGCAGCAGCGTAGCGGGAGTTCCCAATGAGCAGTTCTTC | TRBJ2-1 | TRBV5-4 | TRBD2 | many
CASSGWDRANQAFF | TGTGCCAGCAGCGGGTGGGACAGGGCAAATCAAGCTTTCTTT | TRBJ1-1 | TRBV6-5 | TRBD1 | .
CASRFTGATGELFF | TGTGCCAGCCGTTTCACAGGGGCCACCGGGGAGCTGTTTTTT | TRBJ2-2 | TRBV7-3 | TRBD1 | .
CASRKDSVKTEAFF | TGTGCCAGCAGAAAGGACAGTGTGAAAACTGAAGCTTTCTTT | TRBJ1-1 | TRBV6-5 | . | .